This TCR beta chain derives from a study of regulatory T cells in long-lasting Graves disease. The table lists this clonotype with many counts. Assembly of TCR beta libraries relied on iRepertoire HTBI primers together with Arm-PCR of CDR3 regions. TCRdb re-called the multiplex PCR reads with MiXCR, one entry per CDR3 protein. The sample has over 650,000 distinct CDR3 sequences, around 30% seen once. The time point was: persistent/refractory GD, antithyroid drugs over 5 years with positive TRAb. Construction of the TCR library relied on RNA isolated from PBMCs. J gave up 6 bases and V 9 bases, and 6 bases lay outside the gene matches. Germline CDR1 reads ENHRY; CDR2 reads SYGVKD. CDR3 length: 12 residues.

This TCR was sampled from a female donor with Graves disease. The sample in question was peripheral blood mononuclear cells (PBMCs), obtained when the disease was refractory, from a patient treated with antithyroid drugs. The V call is TRBV10-3, the J call TRBJ2-7; 9 nucleotides line up with TRBD2. The DNA for the CDR3 is TGTGCCATTGCGGGAGGGCCAGGCGAGCAGTACTTC. Translating gives CAIAGGPGEQYF.